The T cell receptor beta chain described here comes from a study of blood T cells in healthy people across ages. A sample-barcoded 5' primer and a J-beta primer mix were used in a second PCR of about 7 to 11 cycles. Every molecule of cDNA carried a tag from a template-switch adaptor with 12 random nucleotides. TCRdb analysed the 5' RACE reads with MiXCR anew, one entry per CDR3 protein. The data hold approximately 780,000 distinct CDR3 sequences, with under 30% observed a single time. Whole-study results and caveats: Older individuals had lower TCR beta diversity per million T cells (the decline was roughly linear). Diversity figures based on one million T cells were deemed too low.

The donors, all healthy, were Caucasians living in Russia, aged roughly 6 to 95. This clonotype has more than one count but fewer than ten. Its target is unknown. This sample also appeared in a second study, on T cells of mothers and their children.

Sequences were obtained from blood. This clonotype was obtained from a boy aged 10-17 years in good health.

The DNA of the CDR3 is TGCGCCAGCACCCCTGGGGACCTACCCTACGAGCAGTACTTC. It yields the protein CASTPGDLPYEQYF. The genes are TRBV10-1 and TRBJ2-7, with D tentatively TRBD1 or TRBD2 (5 bases each). This CDR3 is 14 amino acids long. The V and J ends lost 7 bases and 2 bases respectively, with 15 bases between them. CDR1 is WNHNN, CDR2 SYGVQD, per germline (reference sequence).